Shown below are 23 T cell receptor beta chains from a single sample sequenced in a study of tumor-infiltrating lymphocytes in primary liver carcinoma. A primer matching the constant region was used to make TCR beta cDNA from approximately 0.55 ug of total RNA. Library construction for TCR beta comprised three nested multiplex PCR rounds performed with slightly modified ARM-PCR. Two initial PCR rounds of about 10 cycles each paired TRBV1-TRBV30 forward primers with a C-beta reverse primer. TCRdb called the multiplex PCR reads again in MiXCR, with one record for every CDR3 protein. Of fewer than 350,000 distinct CDR3 sequences in the sample, approximately 60% are singletons; the top ten hold roughly 9%. Unsorted whole blood yielded blood RNA, and germline DNA was extracted as well. Input material: peripheral blood. These TCRs come from a man aged 40-49 years with primary liver carcinoma and hepatitis B virus infection.

Regarding this clonotype: A much larger clone sits a single nucleotide away, making a read error possible. The genes are TRBV6-2 or TRBV6-3 and TRBJ1-1; the D is unclear. Germline V lookup: CDR1 MNHEY, CDR2 SVGEGT. The CDR3 totals 13 residues. CDR3 protein: CPSSHMRETEAFF. The CDR3 DNA is TGTCCCAGCAGCCATATGAGGGAAACTGAAGCTTTCTTT.

With respect to this clonotype: This may stem from a read error, because a much larger clone lies one nucleotide away. The CDR3 does not end in the conserved phenylalanine or tryptophan, so this is likely a read error. The J gene is TRBJ1-4, the V gene TRBV6-1; 7 bases map to TRBD1. The germline V gene encodes CDR1 MNHNS and CDR2 SASEGT. Trimming took 1 base from V and 5 from J; bases not matched to a gene: 16. CDR3 length equals 19 residues. The CDR3 DNA reads TGTGCCAGCAGTGAAGTTGGGAGGGACAGTTTCCTGGAGAATGAAAAACTGTTTTTA. This gives the protein CASSEVGRDSFLENEKLFL.

The chain combines TRBV7-6 with TRBJ2-2, with D uncertain. Deletions cut 7 bases from V and 2 bases from J, with 11 bases between. Germline V CDR1 and CDR2: SGHVS, FNYEAQ. The length of the CDR3 is 14 residues. The DNA of the CDR3 is TGTGCCAGCATCCCACGGCCTAACACCGGGGAGCTGTTTTTT. Translating gives CASIPRPNTGELFF.

Concerning this clonotype itself: A much more abundant neighbour one base away suggests this may be a read error. The J gene is TRBJ2-3, the V gene TRBV7-8, with 13 bases identical to TRBD2. The germline V gene encodes CDR1 SGHVS and CDR2 FQNEAQ. The CDR3 has 16 residues. CDR3 region: CTSSHGLAGASDTQYF. CDR3 DNA: TGTACCAGCAGCCATGGACTAGCGGGAGCTTCAGATACGCAGTATTTT. The complete variable domain, with remaining parts taken from reference TRBV7-8 and TRBJ2-3, reads GAGVSQSPRYKVAKRGQDVALRCDPISGHVSLFWYQQALGQGPEFLTYFQNEAQLDKSGLPSDRFFAERPEGSVSTLKIQRTQQEDSAVYLCTSSHGLAGASDTQYFGPGTRLTVL.

Regarding this clonotype: At one of its ends the junction is not consistent with the germline gene, which may arise from a read error. This sequence joins TRBV12-3 or TRBV12-4 and TRBJ2-2; unclear D gene. The CDR3 runs 16 residues. DNA for the CDR3: TGTGCAAGCAGTCCCCGGCGACGGATGAACACCGGGGAGCTGTTTTTT. Its protein product is CASSPRRRMNTGELFF.

In its sample, this clonotype was seen many times. This CDR3 is CASSLEAYNSPLHF. CDR3 coding DNA: TGTGCCAGCAGCTTAGAAGCTTATAATTCACCCCTCCACTTT. This chain uses TRBV7-9 with TRBJ1-6; D ambiguous. The CDR3 has 14 residues. Trimming cost V 1 base and J 4 bases, with 5 bases left between them. Germline V gene data show CDR1 as SEHNR and CDR2 as FQNEAQ (reference sequence). Complete variable domain (other parts from reference TRBV7-9 and TRBJ1-6): DTGVSQNPRHKITKRGQNVTFRCDPISEHNRLYWYRQTLGQGPEFLTYFQNEAQLEKSRLLSDRFSAERPKGSFSTLEIQRTEQGDSAMYLCASSLEAYNSPLHFGNGTRLTVT.

Ten or more counts support this clonotype. The chain is built from TRBV12-3 or TRBV12-4 and TRBJ2-2; the match to TRBD1 covers 7 bases. Trimming took 6 bases from V and 0 from J; bases not matched to a gene: 7. There are 16 residues in the CDR3. DNA of the CDR3: TGTGCCAGCAGGGACCGCGGACAGGCGAACACCGGGGAGCTGTTTTTT. This sequence encodes CASRDRGQANTGELFF.

This clonotype occurred once. A much larger clone differs from this one at a single base, so this may be a read error. The rearrangement uses TRBV12-3 or TRBV12-4 and TRBJ2-7; maybe TRBD2 (6 bases). V lost 5 bases and J 11 bases, leaving 13 bases between the germline ends. This CDR3 is built from 11 residues. For the CDR3, the DNA is TGTGCCAGCAGTCTCCAAGGGGAGGAGTACTTC. Protein product: CASSLQGEEYF.

This clonotype appeared many times. This sequence joins TRBV11-2 and TRBJ1-5; unclear D gene. V was trimmed by 5 bases and J by 7 bases, leaving 12 bases between them. This CDR3 spans 13 amino acids. Germline V CDR1 and CDR2: SGHAT, FQNNGV. CDR3 residues: CASSPSGLQPQHF. Here the CDR3 DNA reads TGTGCCAGCAGCCCCAGCGGGCTCCAGCCCCAGCATTTT.

As to this clonotype: Compared with germline, one end of the junction differs, possibly owing to a read error. This chain uses TRBV11-3 with TRBJ2-3; a possible D gene is TRBD1 (6 bases). The CDR3 totals 14 residues. The V gene's germline CDR1 is SGHNT and CDR2 YENEEA. The CDR3 region is CASSPGELADTQYF. CDR3 DNA sequence: TGCGCCAGCAGCCCAGGGGAGTTGGCAGATACGCAGTATTTC. Based on the CDR3 plus reference TRBV11-3 and TRBJ2-3, the full variable domain is EAGVVQSPRYKIIEKKQPVAFWCNPISGHNTLYWYLQNLGQGPELLIRYENEEAVDDSQLPKDRFSAERLKGVDSTLKIQPAELGDSAVYLCASSPGELADTQYFGPGTRLTVL.

This clonotype was detected ten times or more. The V gene is TRBV29-1, the J gene TRBJ2-7; TRBD1 aligns across 7 bases. Germline-derived CDR1 and CDR2 are SQVTM and ANQGSEA. V lost 7 bases to trimming and J lost 1 base; unmatched junction nucleotides: 10. The CDR3 is made up of 14 amino acids. The CDR3 reads CSELTGHRSYEQYF. The CDR3, as DNA: TGCAGCGAACTGACAGGGCATAGGTCCTACGAGCAGTACTTC.

The chain combines TRBV30 with TRBJ1-2; no firm D call. CDR1 is GTSNPN, CDR2 SVGIG, per germline (reference sequence). Trimming cost V 6 bases and J 8 bases, with 7 bases left between them. This CDR3 region has 9 residues. The CDR3 region is CACREGYTF. DNA of the CDR3: TGTGCCTGTCGCGAGGGCTACACCTTC.

To note about this clonotype: A read error is possible here, since a much larger clone lies one base away. This chain links TRBV29-1 with TRBJ2-5, with TRBD2 as a possible D gene (6 bases). Germline V gene data show CDR1 as SQVTM and CDR2 as ANQGSEA. The CDR3 contains 15 residues. Trimming cost V 7 bases and J 5 bases, with 23 bases left between them. CDR3 sequence reads: CSAGGTGGARETQYF. In DNA, the CDR3 is TGCAGCGCCGGAGGGACTGGCGGGGCTAGGGAGACCCAGTACTTC.

This clonotype occurred once. The V gene is TRBV7-9, the J gene TRBJ2-5; no firm D call. The CDR3 spans 13 residues. V lost 3 bases and J lost 1, with 6 bases in between. Germline loops: CDR1 SEHNR, CDR2 FQNEAQ (reference sequence). CDR3 region: CASSLSAQETQYF. The CDR3 DNA sequence: TGTGCCAGCAGCTTGAGCGCCCAAGAGACCCAGTACTTC.

This clonotype came up a few times. The gene calls are TRBV5-4 and TRBJ2-7, with D possibly being TRBD1 or TRBD2 (6 bases each). Germline V gene data show CDR1 as SGHNT and CDR2 as YYREEE (reference sequence). The CDR3 is 15 residues long. V was cut by 3 bases and J by 3 bases, with 16 bases left in between. CDR3 in amino acids: CASSSPAGGHYEQYF. Here the CDR3 DNA reads TGTGCCAGCAGCTCGCCCGCCGGGGGCCACTACGAGCAGTACTTC.

With respect to this clonotype: This clone may be a read error of a much larger clone one base away. The rearrangement joins TRBV12-3 or TRBV12-4 to TRBJ2-7, with a weak D call TRBD2 (5 bases). There are 15 residues in the CDR3. V lost 6 bases, J lost 2 bases, and 17 bases lay in between. This chain's CDR3 is CASSPQAVHTYEQYF. The CDR3 bases are TGTGCCAGCAGCCCTCAAGCGGTCCATACCTACGAGCAGTACTTC.

The rearrangement uses TRBV5-1 and TRBJ1-1; D not resolved. Trimming removed 2 bases from V and 0 bases from J, with 17 bases in between. CDR1 SGHRS and CDR2 YFSETQ come from the germline V gene. This CDR3 has 17 amino acids. In nucleotides, the CDR3 is TGCGCCAGCAGCTTAGTTCCGGGGTTAGGCATGAACACTGAAGCTTTCTTT. Amino acids: CASSLVPGLGMNTEAFF.

As to this clonotype: It may be a read error: a sequence one base away is much more abundant. This chain uses TRBV4-2 with TRBJ2-1; a weak D match, TRBD1 (6 bases). Trimming stripped 2 bases from V and 7 bases from J, with 15 bases between. Germline-derived CDR1 and CDR2 are LGHNA and YNFKEQ. The CDR3 is 15 amino acids. Written as DNA, the CDR3 is TGTGCCAGCAGCCAACCCGGACTCACAGGGAATGAGCAGTTCTTC. This gives the protein CASSQPGLTGNEQFF.

This clonotype has a handful of counts. The genes are TRBV10-3 and TRBJ1-4, with D possibly being TRBD1 (5 bases). The germline V gene has CDR1 ENHRY and CDR2 SYGVKD. V lost 2 bases and J 8 bases, leaving 9 bases between the germline ends. The CDR3 is made up of 13 amino acids. The DNA of the CDR3 is TGTGCCATCAGTGAGGACAGTAGGGAAAAACTGTTTTTT. Amino acids: CAISEDSREKLFF.

The V and J genes are TRBV5-4 and TRBJ1-5, with D maybe TRBD1 (5 bases). The CDR3 length is 14 residues. Germline V gene lookup returns CDR1 SGHNT and CDR2 YYREEE (reference sequence). The V and J ends lost 3 bases and 9 bases respectively, with 16 bases between them. This chain's CDR3 is CASSSGIRDGPQHF. The CDR3 nucleotides read TGTGCCAGCAGCTCCGGGATCAGGGATGGGCCCCAGCATTTT.

To note about this clonotype: This CDR3 fails to terminate in the conserved phenylalanine or tryptophan, so it likely reflects a read error. The limits of the CDR3 on the DNA are not certain, so only TCRdb's listed CDR3 is given. The genes are TRBV11-1 and TRBJ1-6. Germline V gives CDR1 SGHAT, CDR2 FQDESV (reference sequence). The CDR3 contains 13 residues when both ends are counted. The CDR3 spells CASSLTLVSPLHS.

The V call is TRBV5-1, the J call TRBJ2-1; no firm D call. The CDR3 is 14 residues long. Germline CDR1 is SGHRS and CDR2 is YFSETQ. The V gene lost 1 base and the J gene lost 9 bases, with 14 bases spanning the gap. DNA for the CDR3: TGCGCCAGCAGCTTGTCGGGCGATTGGGGTGAGCAGTTCTTC. It encodes CASSLSGDWGEQFF.

The V call is TRBV7-8, the J call TRBJ2-5; possibly TRBD2 for D (6 bases). Trimming left V 3 bases short and J 4 bases short, with 12 bases between. The germline CDR1 and CDR2 sequences are SGHVS and FQNEAQ. CDR3 length: 14 amino acids. The CDR3: CASSLGEAPETQYF. CDR3 sequence (DNA): TGTGCCAGCAGCTTGGGGGAGGCACCAGAGACCCAGTACTTC. The complete variable domain, with remaining parts taken from reference TRBV7-8 and TRBJ2-5, reads GAGVSQSPRYKVAKRGQDVALRCDPISGHVSLFWYQQALGQGPEFLTYFQNEAQLDKSGLPSDRFFAERPEGSVSTLKIQRTQQEDSAVYLCASSLGEAPETQYFGPGTRLLVL.